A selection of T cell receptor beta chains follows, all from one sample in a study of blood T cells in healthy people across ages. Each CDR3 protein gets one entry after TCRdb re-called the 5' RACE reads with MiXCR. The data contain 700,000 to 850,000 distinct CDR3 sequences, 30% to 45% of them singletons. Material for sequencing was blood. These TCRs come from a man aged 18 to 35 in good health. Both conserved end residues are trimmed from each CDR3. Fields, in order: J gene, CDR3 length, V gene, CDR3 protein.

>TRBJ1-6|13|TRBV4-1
ASSQDGTANSPLH
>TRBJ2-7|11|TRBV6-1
ASTASGSPEQY
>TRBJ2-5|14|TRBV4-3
ASSQGDTLPWETQY
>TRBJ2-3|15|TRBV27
ASSLSNSGGTTDTQY
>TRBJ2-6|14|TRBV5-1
ASSLELISGANVLT
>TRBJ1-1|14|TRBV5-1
ASSSLTDTMNTEAF
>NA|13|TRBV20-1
SAQRRGAVSNEQY
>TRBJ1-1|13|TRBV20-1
SASPGTGGSTEAF
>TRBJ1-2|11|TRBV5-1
ASSTDRDYGYT
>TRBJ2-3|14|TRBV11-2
ASSSSGGVGTDTQY
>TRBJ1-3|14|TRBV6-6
ASSYFASSGENTIY
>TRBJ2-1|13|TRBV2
ASKVSDPSYNEQF
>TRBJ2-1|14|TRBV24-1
ATSDLTSVGGNEQF
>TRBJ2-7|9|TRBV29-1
SVMTGDEQY
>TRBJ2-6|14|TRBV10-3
ATTTNQPSGANVLT
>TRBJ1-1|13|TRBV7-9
ASSGGRRGGTEAF
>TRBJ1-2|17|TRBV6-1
ASRQPRDTPIPQNYGYT
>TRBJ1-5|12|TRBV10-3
AISPSGGNQPQH
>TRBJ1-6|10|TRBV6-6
ASNTGNSPLH
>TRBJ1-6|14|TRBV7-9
ASSQTTGPLDSPLH
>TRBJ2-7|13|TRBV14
ASSRKTGNSCEQY
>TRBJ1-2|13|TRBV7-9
ASSSTGIRNYGYT
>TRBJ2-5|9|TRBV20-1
SAKQLETQY
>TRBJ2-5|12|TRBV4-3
ASSQGASDETQY
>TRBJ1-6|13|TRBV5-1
ASSLETTRGSPLH
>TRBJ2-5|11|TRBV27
ASSSQPRQGWY
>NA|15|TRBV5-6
ASSLVGGDSSYNEQY
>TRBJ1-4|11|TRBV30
AWSVTRGTGLF
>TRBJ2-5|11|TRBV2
ASSGGLYNEQY
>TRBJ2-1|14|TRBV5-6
ASSLVVGAVYNEQF
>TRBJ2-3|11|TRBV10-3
AMGLAGSATQY
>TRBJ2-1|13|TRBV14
ASSPPGTGGNEQF
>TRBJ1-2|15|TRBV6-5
ASSYRPREVRFYGDT
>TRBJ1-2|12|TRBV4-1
ASSRLTGTGDYT
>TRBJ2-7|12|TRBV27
ASSFSGIEREQY
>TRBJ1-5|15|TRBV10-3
AISESGGRGLNQPQH
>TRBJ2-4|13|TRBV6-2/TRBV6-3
ASSSPGTGGNIQY
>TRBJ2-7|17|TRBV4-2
ASSRAGTSGINFSYEQY
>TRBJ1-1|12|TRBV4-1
ASSQEPGNAEAF
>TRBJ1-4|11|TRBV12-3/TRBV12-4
ASTRTGTEKLF
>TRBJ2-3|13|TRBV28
ASRPLGYRADTQY
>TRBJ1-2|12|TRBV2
ASRASGDYYGYT
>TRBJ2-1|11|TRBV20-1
SALGLAGNEQF
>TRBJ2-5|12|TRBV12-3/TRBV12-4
ASSTSTRGETQY